Shown below are 6 T cell receptor beta chains from a single sample sequenced in a study of immune cell composition in non-small cell lung cancer. Clones were sequenced by immunoSEQ multiplex PCR, and TCRdb holds only the in-frame ones, with some missing. This sample has 3,000 to 3,500 clones, with around 74% found just once. Source material: lung tumor tissue. The receptor set was obtained from a human donor with non-small cell lung cancer.

The rearrangement links TRBV10-3 to TRBJ1-1; a weak D match, TRBD1 (5 bases). The CDR3 totals 12 residues. Trimming stripped 6 bases from V and 8 bases from J, with 13 bases between. Germline CDR1 ENHRY, CDR2 SYGVKD. The CDR3 DNA sequence: TGTGCCATCAGCGGGACTTCCCCCGAAGCTTTCTTT. This sequence encodes CAISGTSPEAFF.

The rearrangement links TRBV11-2 to TRBJ2-2; 11 nucleotides agree with TRBD1. The CDR3 loop spans 14 amino acids. After removal of 7 bases from V and 5 bases from J, the junction contained 3 bases not matched to a gene. CDR1 is SGHAT, CDR2 FQNNGV, per germline. The CDR3 sequence is CASTGQGATGELFF. The CDR3 DNA reads TGTGCCAGCACTGGACAGGGGGCGACCGGGGAGCTGTTTTTT.

The chain combines TRBV11-2 with TRBJ1-5; D call uncertain. CDR3 length: 13 amino acids. Germline CDR1 reads SGHAT; CDR2 reads FQNNGV. The germline V and J ends were trimmed by 3 bases and 5 bases, with 8 bases remaining between them. CDR3 protein: CASSFEADQPQHF. For the CDR3, the DNA is TGTGCCAGCAGCTTCGAGGCGGATCAGCCCCAGCATTTT.

The rearrangement joins TRBV30 to TRBJ2-7; TRBD1 aligns across 8 bases. The CDR3 consists of 12 residues. Germline V gives CDR1 GTSNPN, CDR2 SVGIG (reference sequence). V dropped 1 base and J dropped 4; count of bases not matched to a gene: 0. CDR3: CAWSGQGYEQYF. DNA for the CDR3: TGTGCCTGGAGTGGACAGGGGTACGAGCAGTACTTC. Variable domain in full (rest from reference TRBV30 and TRBJ2-7): SQTIHQWPATLVQPVGSPLSLECTVEGTSNPNLYWYRQAAGRGLQLLFYSVGIGQISSEVPQNLSASRPQDRQFILSSKKLLLSDSGFYLCAWSGQGYEQYFGPGTRLTVT.

The V gene is TRBV30, the J gene TRBJ2-3, with D possibly TRBD2 on 6 matching bases. V lost 0 bases, J lost 4 bases, and 14 bases lay in between. Germline CDR1 reads GTSNPN; CDR2 reads SVGIG (reference sequence). The CDR3 runs 15 residues. For the CDR3, the DNA is TGTGCCTGGAGTGTTCCGGGAGATTGGGCAGATACGCAGTATTTT. It translates to CAWSVPGDWADTQYF.

This rearrangement joins TRBV25-1 to TRBJ1-5, with TRBD1 as a possible D gene (6 bases). The CDR3 is 17 residues long. CDR1 is MGHDK and CDR2 is SYGVNS in the germline V gene. Between the trimmed V and J ends, which lost 5 bases and 4 bases, there was a span of 21 bases. The CDR3 protein is CASSSSMEWTDNQPQHF. The CDR3, as DNA: TGTGCCAGCAGTAGCTCCATGGAGTGGACAGATAATCAGCCCCAGCATTTT.